Given below is one T cell receptor (beta chain) in context. The antigen remains undetermined. This sample is drawn from a study of post-analysis software for immune sequencing data. Study information: The courses of disease that were included comprised relapsing-remitting, secondary progressive and progressive-relapsing multiple sclerosis.

Unique molecular identifiers tagged the TCR beta cDNA libraries. Researchers reported 400,000 to 550,000 cDNA molecules coming from around 1 to 9.1 million T cells. MiXCR was run by TCRdb on the PCR reads, yielding one entry per CDR3 protein. The sample carries 650,000 to 850,000 distinct CDR3 sequences, 40% to 55% recorded once. The V and J ends lost 5 bases and 5 bases respectively, with 16 bases between them. The CDR3 sequence is 15 residues long. General study results and limits: TRBV5-6, TRBV5-1 and TRBV20-1 belonged to a set of five TRBV segments that were more frequent in patients than controls. F measure showed strong co-clustering of same-batch samples. In multiple sclerosis, normalized Chao1 diversity was significantly below that of controls.

The source of this sequence is a girl aged 10 to 17 with multiple sclerosis. The sequenced sample consisted of blood. The V gene is TRBV12-3 or TRBV12-4, the J gene TRBJ2-1, with a tentative D call TRBD2 (6 bases). As DNA, the CDR3 is TGTGCCAGCAGTGCCCGGGACTCACGAAACAATGAGCAGTTCTTC. It specifies CASSARDSRNNEQFF.